These 30 T cell receptor beta chains were all obtained from the same sample, sequenced in a study of Graves' ophthalmopathy and Graves' hyperthyroidism. TCR beta CDR3 amplification used RNA transcripts. RT-PCR was first run with HTBI primers, then multiplex PCR in a second round. Using its own MiXCR run on the multiplex PCR reads, TCRdb lists one record per CDR3 protein. The repertoire holds over 450,000 distinct CDR3 sequences, with about 15% as singletons. The sequenced material came from blood. The receptor set was obtained from a woman in her 30s with Graves' ophthalmopathy.

This clonotype was detected ten times or more. V usage is TRBV27 and J usage is TRBJ2-5; a possible D gene is TRBD2 (6 bases). CDR1 is MNHEY and CDR2 is SMNVEV in the germline V gene (reference sequence). Trimming stripped 8 bases from V and 1 base from J, with 14 bases between. The CDR3 is 14 amino acids. CDR3 region: CASWTGGFQETQYF. The DNA of the CDR3 is TGTGCCAGCTGGACCGGGGGTTTCCAAGAGACCCAGTACTTC.

Many counts were recorded for this clonotype. This sequence joins TRBV28 and TRBJ1-5; D gene uncertain. Germline V lookup: CDR1 MDHEN, CDR2 SYDVKM. Trimming removed 6 bases from V and 0 bases from J, with 9 bases in between. The CDR3 runs 14 residues. CDR3 DNA sequence: TGTGCCAGCAGGGAACAGTCTAGCAATCAGCCCCAGCATTTT. It specifies CASREQSSNQPQHF.

The rearrangement joins TRBV7-2 to TRBJ2-7; D may match TRBD1 or TRBD2 (5 bases each). The CDR3 sequence is 12 residues long. In germline, CDR1 is SGHTA, CDR2 FQGNSA. Trimming shortened V by 3 bases and J by 7 bases, and 10 bases separated the two germline ends. The CDR3 DNA follows: TGTGCCAGCAGCTTCCCCGAGGGGGAGCAGTACTTC. It codes for CASSFPEGEQYF.

This clonotype has ten or more counts. V is TRBV27 and J is TRBJ1-5; D perhaps matches TRBD1 (5 bases). V lost 6 bases and J lost 6, with 12 bases in between. This CDR3 is 13 amino acids long. Germline lookup yields CDR1 MNHEY and CDR2 SMNVEV (reference sequence). CDR3 region: CASSDVGGQPQHF. For the CDR3, the DNA is TGTGCCAGCAGCGATGTGGGGGGTCAGCCCCAGCATTTT.

The chain links TRBV12-3 or TRBV12-4 to TRBJ2-7, with D tentatively TRBD1 (5 bases). Trimming left V 6 bases short and J 6 bases short, with 18 bases between. The length of the CDR3 is 14 residues. CDR3 coding DNA: TGTGCCAGCAGCCCCTCTACAGGTATCTTCGAGCAGTACTTC. This translates into CASSPSTGIFEQYF.

This clonotype was observed many times. This chain joins TRBV10-3 and TRBJ2-7; D is possibly TRBD1 (6 bases). Germline loops: CDR1 ENHRY, CDR2 SYGVKD. This CDR3 contains 14 residues. Trimming took 8 bases from V and 6 from J, leaving 20 bases between them. The CDR3 loop reads CAIGPYTGNLEQYF. In nucleotides, the CDR3 is TGTGCCATCGGGCCGTATACAGGGAACCTCGAGCAGTACTTC.

This clonotype was seen many times. The J gene is TRBJ2-2, the V gene TRBV30; no firm D call. Germline values: CDR1 GTSNPN, CDR2 SVGIG (reference sequence). The CDR3 is 11 amino acids. Trimming took 2 bases from V and 6 from J, leaving 4 bases between them. CDR3 nucleotide sequence: TGTGCCTGGAGTTTCGCCGGGGAGCTGTTTTTT. Its translation is CAWSFAGELFF.

On this clonotype itself: This may be a read error, as it is one base from a much larger clone. V usage is TRBV20-1 and J usage is TRBJ1-2, with 8 bases lining up with TRBD1. CDR1 and CDR2 (germline): DFQATT, SNEGSKA (reference sequence). The CDR3 loop spans 13 amino acids. CDR3 nucleotides: TGCTGTGCTAGAGGTCAGACAGGGGATGGCTACACCTTC. This encodes CCARGQTGDGYTF.

This clonotype has just a few counts. This may arise from a read error, as a much more abundant clone is one base away. The chain combines TRBV29-1 with TRBJ1-1; TRBD1 might be the D (5 bases). Germline CDR1 is SQVTM and CDR2 is ANQGSEA. The CDR3 contains 14 residues. The CDR3 region is CSVLGQAGNTEACF. The DNA for the CDR3 is TGCAGCGTCTTAGGACAAGCTGGTAACACTGAAGCTTGCTTT. The complete variable domain, with remaining parts taken from reference TRBV29-1 and TRBJ1-1, reads SAVISQKPSRDICQRGTSLTIQCQVDSQVTMMFWYRQQPGQSLTLIATANQGSEATYESGFVIDKFPISRPNLTFSTLTVSNMSPEDSSIYLCSVLGQAGNTEACFGQGTRLTVV.

This clonotype was seen many times. The chain uses TRBV6-1 and TRBJ1-1; unclear D gene. V was clipped by 5 bases and J by 7 bases, with 20 bases between them. The CDR3 contains 15 residues. The germline V gene has CDR1 MNHNS and CDR2 SASEGT. The CDR3 sequence: CASSLRTYTGSEAFF. CDR3 in DNA: TGTGCCAGCAGTCTCCGGACCTATACGGGGAGTGAAGCTTTCTTT.

This clonotype has more than one count but fewer than ten. The chain has TRBV2 and TRBJ1-6; 7 bases are shared with TRBD1. Trimming cost V 4 bases and J 11 bases; bases outside gene matches: 17. CDR3 length: 17 amino acids. In germline, CDR1 is SNHLY, CDR2 FYNNEI. The CDR3, as DNA: TGTGCCAGCAGTGGATTCAGGACAGGTGGTAGAGGTCCACCCCTCCACTTT. Amino acid sequence: CASSGFRTGGRGPPLHF.

This clonotype was detected only once. The chain couples TRBV11-2 to TRBJ1-1; TRBD1 agrees at 8 bases. This CDR3 is 16 amino acids long. The germline V gene has CDR1 SGHAT and CDR2 FQNNGV. V lost 5 bases, J lost 4 bases, and 12 bases stayed unmatched. The chain's CDR3 is CASSIGTGGGVTEAFF. DNA for the CDR3: TGTGCCAGCAGCATAGGGACAGGAGGTGGTGTCACTGAAGCTTTCTTT. Complete variable domain (other parts from reference TRBV11-2 and TRBJ1-1): EAGVAQSPRYKIIEKRQSVAFWCNPISGHATLYWYQQILGQGPKLLIQFQNNGVVDDSQLPKDRFSAERLKGVDSTLKIQPAKLEDSAVYLCASSIGTGGGVTEAFFGQGTRLTVV.

This clonotype occurred many times. The genes are TRBV7-2 and TRBJ2-7; 8 nucleotides match TRBD2. Germline V gives CDR1 SGHTA, CDR2 FQGNSA. The CDR3 runs to 14 residues. V was pared by 1 base and J by 6 bases, with 5 bases of the junction left unmatched. The chain's CDR3 is CASSLVGGGREQYF. The CDR3 DNA reads as TGTGCCAGCAGCTTAGTGGGCGGGGGGCGCGAGCAGTACTTC.

The V gene is TRBV12-3 or TRBV12-4, the J gene TRBJ2-7; 11 bases match TRBD1. This CDR3 region has 14 residues. V shed 6 bases and J 7 bases; nucleotides not matched to a gene: 8. The CDR3 is CASRSGQGAYEQYF. The CDR3 DNA is TGTGCCAGCAGGTCAGGACAGGGGGCTTATGAGCAGTACTTC.

The chain joins TRBV4-1 to TRBJ2-1, with D hard to call. Trimming stripped 1 base from V and 4 bases from J, with 8 bases between. CDR1 is MGHRA and CDR2 is YSYEKL in the germline V gene. CDR3 length equals 14 residues. The CDR3, as DNA: TGCGCCAGCAGCCAAGTCACGGCTTACAATGAGCAGTTCTTC. Its translation is CASSQVTAYNEQFF.

This clonotype was counted at least ten times. The chain is built from TRBV27 and TRBJ1-6; TRBD1 matches 7 bases. V lost 1 base and J lost 6; bases outside the gene matches: 6. Germline assignment: CDR1 MNHEY and CDR2 SMNVEV (reference sequence). This CDR3 region has 16 residues. The CDR3, as DNA: TGTGCCAGCAGTTTATTACCGGGACAGTTTAATTCACCCCTCCACTTT. Its translation: CASSLLPGQFNSPLHF.

Ten or more counts support this clonotype. This sequence joins TRBV11-2 and TRBJ2-7; D perhaps matches TRBD2 (5 bases). This CDR3 contains 14 residues. Germline loops: CDR1 SGHAT, CDR2 FQNNGV. V was pared by 1 base and J by 5 bases, with 12 bases between. The CDR3 nucleotides read TGTGCCAGCAGCTTAGTAGGTATCGGGAACGAGCAGTACTTC. Translated, it gives CASSLVGIGNEQYF.

This chain connects TRBV5-1 to TRBJ1-2; TRBD1 aligns across 9 bases. V lost 4 bases and J lost 4; bases outside the gene matches: 11. This CDR3 spans 16 amino acids. Germline-derived CDR1 and CDR2 are SGHRS and YFSETQ. CDR3 loop: CASSQRETTGGYGYTF. The CDR3, as DNA: TGCGCCAGCAGCCAGAGAGAAACGACAGGGGGCTATGGCTACACCTTC.

This clonotype came up many times. This rearrangement joins TRBV5-1 to TRBJ2-7; D assignment may be TRBD1 or TRBD2 (5 bases each). V was pared by 1 base and J by 1 base, with 9 bases between. This CDR3 is built from 14 residues. CDR1 is SGHRS, CDR2 YFSETQ, per germline. In DNA form, the CDR3 reads TGCGCCAGCAGCTTGTTGGGGGATTCCTACGAGCAGTACTTC. This sequence encodes CASSLLGDSYEQYF.

Note on this clonotype: A clone one base away is much larger, so this may be a read error. The chain combines TRBV25-1 with TRBJ1-2, with TRBD1 matching over 9 bases. Germline values: CDR1 MGHDK, CDR2 SYGVNS. This CDR3 contains 14 residues. Germline trimming cut 8 bases from V and 7 bases from J; bases unmatched to any gene: 11. Written as DNA, the CDR3 is TGTGCCAGCGGAACAGGGGGCGGTACGGGTGGCTACACCTTC. It codes for CASGTGGGTGGYTF.

Only one count was recorded for this clonotype. The chain employs TRBV6-1 and TRBJ2-6; 7 nucleotides agree with TRBD1. This CDR3 region has 16 residues. CDR1 is MNHNS, CDR2 SASEGT, per germline. J gave up 1 base and V 6 bases, and 6 bases lay outside the gene matches. Written as DNA, the CDR3 is TGTGCCAGCAGCCCCCAGACAGGGTCTGGGGCCAACGTCCTGACTTTC. Its translation is CASSPQTGSGANVLTF.

This clonotype was observed many times. This sequence joins TRBV6-1 and TRBJ2-3; 8 positions match TRBD1. The CDR3 covers 15 residues. CDR1 is MNHNS, CDR2 SASEGT, per germline. V dropped 5 bases and J dropped 2; count of bases not matched to a gene: 6. DNA of the CDR3: TGTGCCAGCAGTCCTCAGGGACAGGTCACAGATACGCAGTATTTT. It translates to CASSPQGQVTDTQYF.

The count of this clonotype is one. A much larger clone sits a single nucleotide away, making a read error possible. The DNA for the CDR3 is TGTGCCAGCAGGGAAACAGTAGACGCTTTCTTT. The encoded protein is CASRETVDAFF. J is TRBJ1-1 and V is TRBV2; D ambiguous. The CDR3 spans 11 residues. Trimming left V 6 bases short and J 11 bases short, with 13 bases between. CDR1 SNHLY and CDR2 FYNNEI come from the germline V gene.

This clonotype was observed a single time. The chain is built from TRBV28 and TRBJ1-1; D is perhaps TRBD1 (6 bases). CDR1 is MDHEN, CDR2 SYDVKM, per germline. The ends were cut back, 5 bases at V and 7 bases at J, with 14 bases in the middle. The CDR3 has 13 amino acids. The CDR3 DNA is TGTGCCAGCAGTCTGGACAGCACGGGTGAAGCTTTCTTT. It specifies CASSLDSTGEAFF.

At least ten counts were recorded for this clonotype. The chain employs TRBV6-2 or TRBV6-3 and TRBJ2-7, with D tentatively TRBD1 (6 bases). CDR3 length equals 18 residues. V was trimmed by 2 bases and J by 0 bases, leaving 20 bases between them. Germline CDR1 is MNHEY and CDR2 is SVGEGT. The CDR3 here is CASSYTMGYRASSYEQYF. In nucleotides, the CDR3 is TGTGCCAGCAGTTACACGATGGGGTACAGGGCAAGCTCCTACGAGCAGTACTTC.

This clonotype was counted many times. The DNA of the CDR3 is TGTGCCAGCAGTTACTGGCTAGCGGGAAAAGAGACCCAGTACTTC. It yields the protein CASSYWLAGKETQYF. The chain uses TRBV6-5 and TRBJ2-5; TRBD2 matches at 9 bases. Losses at the gene ends were 1 base for V and 3 bases for J; bases not matched to a gene: 3. CDR1 and CDR2 from the germline V gene are MNHEY and SVGAGI. CDR3 length: 15 amino acids.

This clonotype has at least ten counts. The gene calls are TRBV6-1 and TRBJ2-7; 7 bases match TRBD1. The germline CDR1 and CDR2 sequences are MNHNS and SASEGT. Trimming took 3 bases from V and 2 from J; bases not matched to a gene: 7. This CDR3 comprises 15 residues. The CDR3 sequence is CASSDEGTGAYEQYF. CDR3 coding DNA: TGTGCCAGCAGTGATGAGGGAACAGGGGCCTACGAGCAGTACTTC.

This clonotype was recorded at least ten times. The chain has TRBV5-1 and TRBJ1-1; TRBD1 is a possible D gene (5 bases). The germline gives CDR1 SGHRS, CDR2 YFSETQ. The CDR3 length is 13 residues. V was shortened by 3 bases and J by 5 bases, with 11 bases between the two germline ends. This CDR3 is CASSSQGRTEAFF. CDR3 nucleotide sequence: TGCGCCAGCAGCTCTCAGGGCCGGACTGAAGCTTTCTTT.

This chain connects TRBV27 to TRBJ2-7; 11 bases agree with TRBD2. This CDR3 comprises 16 residues. The junction had 5 bases not matched to a gene; V was cut back by 0 bases and J by 4 bases. The germline V gene has CDR1 MNHEY and CDR2 SMNVEV (reference sequence). CDR3 sequence reads: CASSLSKLAGGYEQYF. The CDR3 region has the DNA TGTGCCAGCAGTTTATCGAAGCTAGCGGGAGGTTACGAGCAGTACTTC.

This clonotype was observed at least ten times. The rearrangement links TRBV18 to TRBJ1-1; possible D gene TRBD1, 6 bases. Trimming left V 2 bases short and J 3 bases short, with 10 bases between. This CDR3 is built from 14 residues. Germline values: CDR1 KGHSH, CDR2 LQKENI. CDR3: CASSPGRGDTEAFF. DNA of the CDR3: TGTGCCAGCTCACCAGGCAGGGGTGACACTGAAGCTTTCTTT.